One and the same sample provided the 26 T cell receptor beta chains below, sequenced in a study of T cells after yellow fever vaccination. TCRdb ran MiXCR on the 5' RACE reads and lists one entry per CDR3 protein. The data contain 500,000 to 550,000 distinct CDR3 sequences, around a fifth of them seen just once; the ten biggest clones take up less than 20%. The sample consisted of PBMCs, taken 21 days after the first yellow fever vaccination. The receptor source for this set is a man younger than 30 who received the YFV17D yellow fever vaccine.

The chain carries TRBV5-1 and TRBJ1-1; 10 nucleotides match TRBD1. This CDR3 has 15 residues. Germline V gene sequence: CDR1 SGHRS, CDR2 YFSETQ. The V and J ends lost 1 base and 4 bases, in that order; junction bases with no gene match: 4. The CDR3 nucleotides read TGCGCCAGCAGCTTGTTGGGACAGGGGAGCACTGAAGCTTTCTTT. Protein product: CASSLLGQGSTEAFF.

This clonotype showed up just a few times. This chain connects TRBV28 to TRBJ2-7; 8 bases align to TRBD1. V lost 5 bases, J lost 0 bases, and 9 bases stayed unmatched. The germline CDR1 and CDR2 sequences are MDHEN and SYDVKM. The CDR3 loop spans 16 amino acids. CDR3 protein: CASSPSQGASSYEQYV. CDR3 DNA sequence: TGTGCCAGCAGTCCGAGCCAGGGGGCAAGCTCCTACGAGCAGTACGTC.

Concerning this clonotype: A read error is likely, as this CDR3 ends without the conserved phenylalanine or tryptophan. The rearrangement joins TRBV5-4 to TRBJ2-5, with 8 bases that match TRBD1. Germline CDR1 SGHNT, CDR2 YYREEE (reference sequence). The V and J ends lost 1 base and 0 bases, in that order; junction bases with no gene match: 5. This CDR3 region has 16 residues. The CDR3 loop reads CASSLPDRGYQETQYL. The DNA of the CDR3 is TGTGCCAGCAGCTTGCCTGACAGGGGCTACCAAGAGACCCAGTACTTA.

The V call is TRBV10-3, the J call TRBJ1-2, with D possibly matching TRBD1 (5 bases). This CDR3 is built from 13 residues. From germline, CDR1 is ENHRY and CDR2 SYGVKD. Trimming took 4 bases from V and 7 from J, leaving 13 bases between them. The CDR3 sequence: CAISVRGDVGYTF. CDR3 DNA: TGTGCCATCAGTGTCCGGGGGGACGTTGGCTACACCTTC.

The chain carries TRBV27 and TRBJ1-1; D ambiguous. There are 13 residues in the CDR3. CDR1 MNHEY and CDR2 SMNVEV come from the germline V gene (reference sequence). Deletions cut 6 bases from V and 9 bases from J, with 17 bases between. CDR3 nucleotide sequence: TGTGCCAGCAGCCCCGCTGGAGTGCCTAAAGCTTTCTTT. Protein product: CASSPAGVPKAFF.

The CDR3: CAIRGGTSRNEQFF. In DNA form, the CDR3 reads TGTGCCATCAGGGGCGGGACTAGCAGAAATGAGCAGTTCTTC. This chain uses TRBV10-3 with TRBJ2-1; 9 nucleotides match TRBD2. This CDR3 contains 14 residues. The V gene end was trimmed by 6 bases and the J gene end by 7 bases; junction bases not matched to a gene: 7. The germline V gene encodes CDR1 ENHRY and CDR2 SYGVKD.

This clonotype appeared a few times. The CDR3 nucleotides are TGCGCCAGCAGCTTCCGGGACAGCCACTCCTACGAGCAGTACTTC. Its translation: CASSFRDSHSYEQYF. V is TRBV4-1 and J is TRBJ2-7; the match to TRBD1 covers 7 bases. V lost 5 bases, J lost 0 bases, and 7 bases stayed unmatched. The CDR3 extends over 15 amino acids. CDR1 and CDR2 (germline): MGHRA, YSYEKL.

This clonotype was observed at least ten times. The CDR3 region is CASRGDRATYEQYF. In nucleotides, the CDR3 is TGTGCCAGCAGAGGGGACAGGGCGACCTACGAGCAGTACTTC. The chain carries TRBV6-5 and TRBJ2-7, with TRBD1 identical over 9 bases. Germline trimming cut 6 bases from V and 2 bases from J; bases unmatched to any gene: 5. CDR3 size: 14 residues. Germline CDR1 MNHEY, CDR2 SVGAGI.

This chain links TRBV4-3 with TRBJ1-6; 9 bases align to TRBD1. Germline V gives CDR1 LGHNA, CDR2 YSLEER. Trimming took 4 bases from V and 6 from J; bases not matched to a gene: 10. The CDR3 is 17 amino acids. The CDR3 coding sequence is TGCGCCAGCAGCCTCCTCTCCGGGACAGGGAGTAATTCACCCCTCCACTTT. It codes for CASSLLSGTGSNSPLHF.

The genes are TRBV6-5 and TRBJ2-1, with 7 bases aligning to TRBD1. The CDR3 spans 11 residues. Losses at the gene ends were 7 bases for V and 8 bases for J; bases not matched to a gene: 2. Germline V gene sequence: CDR1 MNHEY, CDR2 SVGAGI. This CDR3 is CASTTGYEQFF. The CDR3 DNA sequence: TGTGCCAGCACGACAGGGTATGAGCAGTTCTTC.

This clonotype was seen only a few times. The genes are TRBV3-1 and TRBJ2-3; TRBD1 or TRBD2 may be the D gene (5 bases each). V was shortened by 1 base and J by 4 bases, with 9 bases between the two germline ends. Germline V gene lookup returns CDR1 LGHDT and CDR2 YNNKEL (reference sequence). The CDR3 covers 14 residues. CDR3 amino acids: CASSQAGLADTQYF. The CDR3 DNA reads TGTGCCAGCAGCCAAGCGGGGCTGGCAGATACGCAGTATTTT.

This chain joins TRBV5-6 and TRBJ2-6; D may be TRBD2 (5 bases). V was clipped by 7 bases and J by 4 bases, with 15 bases between them. Germline CDR1 reads SGHDT; CDR2 reads YYEEEE. This CDR3 is built from 15 residues. This CDR3 reads CASLPRVTGANVLTF. In DNA, the CDR3 is TGTGCCAGCCTTCCGAGGGTAACAGGGGCCAACGTCCTGACTTTC.

The chain is built from TRBV20-1 and TRBJ1-5; 7 bases fit TRBD1. Germline CDR1 is DFQATT and CDR2 is SNEGSKA (reference sequence). The trim removed 6 bases at V and 2 bases at J, leaving 10 bases unmatched. This CDR3 region has 15 residues. CDR3 nucleotide sequence: TGCAGTGCGACAAACCCCGGGACAGGCAATCAGCCCCAGCATTTT. Amino acid sequence: CSATNPGTGNQPQHF.

On this clonotype itself: Mismatch with germline at one junction end may stem from a read error. CDR3 DNA sequence: TGTGCCAGCAGCTGGAGGACGGTCGGCACTGAAGATTTCTTT. It codes for CASSWRTVGTEDFF. The chain employs TRBV7-8 and TRBJ1-1; D remains unclear. This CDR3 is built from 14 residues. CDR1 and CDR2 (germline): SGHVS, FQNEAQ.

The sample holds a few counts of this clonotype. The rearrangement joins TRBV18 to TRBJ1-4; D gene uncertain. This CDR3 is built from 12 residues. V lost 5 bases and J lost 3, with 4 bases in between. The germline V gene encodes CDR1 KGHSH and CDR2 LQKENI. CDR3 protein: CASSTANEKLFF. Written as DNA, the CDR3 is TGTGCCAGCTCAACGGCTAATGAAAAACTGTTTTTT.

The chain carries TRBV28 and TRBJ2-7; D remains unclear. V gave up 4 bases and J gave up 2 bases, with 12 bases separating them. There are 14 residues in the CDR3. The germline V gene encodes CDR1 MDHEN and CDR2 SYDVKM. DNA of the CDR3: TGTGCCAGCAGTTCTTTGGGCAGTACCTACGAGCAGTACGTC. Protein sequence: CASSSLGSTYEQYV.

The gene calls are TRBV6-2 or TRBV6-3 and TRBJ2-5; TRBD2 matches 12 bases. V lost 0 bases to trimming and J lost 5 bases; unmatched junction nucleotides: 4. This CDR3 has 16 residues. CDR1 and CDR2 (germline): MNHEY, SVGEGT. This CDR3 is CASSYSRLAGVETQYF. CDR3 in DNA: TGTGCCAGCAGTTACTCGAGACTAGCGGGGGTGGAGACCCAGTACTTC.

This clonotype has a handful of counts. The chain has TRBV4-2 and TRBJ1-1; possible D gene TRBD1, 5 bases. Germline V gene sequence: CDR1 LGHNA, CDR2 YNFKEQ. Trimming cost V 3 bases and J 1 base, with 18 bases left between them. CDR3 length: 17 amino acids. CDR3: CASSHPRVAGKNTEAFF. The CDR3 DNA sequence: TGTGCCAGCAGCCATCCCCGAGTGGCAGGGAAGAACACTGAAGCTTTCTTT.

This clonotype was counted between two and nine times. The chain carries TRBV10-3 and TRBJ2-6; 9 bases are a match to TRBD1. CDR1 ENHRY and CDR2 SYGVKD come from the germline V gene. Trimming at V came to 6 bases and at J to 0 bases, leaving 9 bases not matched to a gene. The CDR3 has 18 residues. The CDR3 is CAIRAWDRALSGANVLTF. As DNA, the CDR3 is TGTGCCATCAGAGCCTGGGACAGGGCCCTCTCTGGGGCCAACGTCCTGACTTTC.

This clonotype came up many times. Germline is not matched at one junction end, which may reflect a read error. The chain has TRBV7-2 and TRBJ2-3, with D unresolved. Germline V gene data show CDR1 as SGHTA and CDR2 as FQGNSA. The CDR3 covers 14 residues. The chain's CDR3 is CASSPLSSTDTQYF. The CDR3 bases are TGCGCCAGCAGCCCTCTCTCTAGCACAGATACGCAGTATTTT.

This clonotype was seen more than once but under ten times. This chain joins TRBV6-1 and TRBJ1-6, with D uncertain. Germline CDR1 MNHNS, CDR2 SASEGT. CDR3 size: 14 residues. The V end was cut by 0 bases, the J end by 13 bases, with 13 bases between. The CDR3 spells CASSEARFSSPLHF. CDR3 nucleotides: TGTGCCAGCAGTGAAGCGAGATTCAGTTCGCCCCTCCACTTT.

This clonotype came up a few times. The rearrangement uses TRBV28 and TRBJ2-7; D possibly matches TRBD1 or TRBD2 (7 bases each). The ends were cut back, 5 bases at V and 5 bases at J, with 13 bases in the middle. The CDR3 loop spans 13 amino acids. In germline, CDR1 is MDHEN, CDR2 SYDVKM. The CDR3 region has the DNA TGTGCCAGCAGTGGGAGGGGGCAACACGAGCAGTACGTC. Its translation: CASSGRGQHEQYV.

The rearrangement links TRBV7-9 to TRBJ2-2; tentative D call: TRBD1 (6 bases). The germline V gene encodes CDR1 SEHNR and CDR2 FQNEAQ (reference sequence). Trimming stripped 6 bases from V and 9 bases from J, with 14 bases between. The CDR3 spans 13 residues. The CDR3 sequence: CASSQTGNRELFF. The CDR3 DNA is TGTGCCAGCAGTCAAACAGGGAACCGGGAGCTGTTTTTT.

The table lists this clonotype with a few counts. The J gene is TRBJ1-1, the V gene TRBV20-1, with TRBD1 matching over 8 bases. J lost 11 bases, V lost 0 bases, and 5 bases had no gene match. CDR1 DFQATT and CDR2 SNEGSKA come from the germline V gene (reference sequence). This CDR3 region has 12 residues. CDR3 sequence (DNA): TGCAGTGCTAGAGACCAGGGGGCGGCGGCTTTCTTT. It yields the protein CSARDQGAAAFF.

V and J are TRBV4-2 and TRBJ2-3; tentative D call: TRBD1 (5 bases). The CDR3 contains 15 residues. CDR1 and CDR2 (germline): LGHNA, YNFKEQ. V lost 4 bases and J lost 7, with 18 bases in between. This chain's CDR3 is CASSPGRVIDNTQYF. DNA of the CDR3: TGTGCCAGCAGCCCGGGCAGGGTTATAGATAATACGCAGTATTTT.

V is TRBV9 and J is TRBJ1-2; D ambiguous. The CDR3 has 15 residues. V lost 0 bases and J lost 2, with 11 bases in between. Per the germline V gene, CDR1 is SGDLS and CDR2 is YYNGEE. The CDR3 loop reads CASSVGSTVNYGYTF. For the CDR3, the DNA is TGTGCCAGCAGCGTAGGTTCTACTGTCAACTATGGCTACACCTTC.